This T cell receptor beta chain was sequenced for a study of T cells in Graves' hyperthyroidism and ophthalmopathy. Whole-study results and caveats: In simple terms, a model built on 13 V-J features told ophthalmopathy apart from stable hyperthyroidism. Most thyroid clonotypes expanded above 0.001 appeared in blood too.

Germline V gene sequence: CDR1 SQVTM, CDR2 ANQGSEA. This CDR3 has 12 residues. Trimming stripped 4 bases from V and 4 bases from J, with 10 bases between. Patients with uncontrolled infections, other autoimmune diseases, pregnancy or lactation were excluded. By its share, this clonotype is medium-sized. Its antigen is unknown. The investigators amplified TCR beta CDR3 regions from RNA transcripts. First-round RT-PCR targeting the TCR CDR3 was performed with the HTBI primer set. TCRdb reanalysed the multiplex PCR reads using MiXCR and keeps one entry per CDR3 protein. The table shows under 700,000 distinct CDR3 sequences, with more than 45% occurring only once.

This sequence originates from a woman aged 18 to 35 with Graves' hyperthyroidism. Sequencing was performed on peripheral blood or thyroid tissue (not recorded which). The chain employs TRBV29-1 and TRBJ2-5; D ambiguous. CDR3 protein: CSVVMVRETQYF. CDR3 DNA sequence: TGCAGCGTTGTGATGGTGAGAGAGACCCAGTACTTC.